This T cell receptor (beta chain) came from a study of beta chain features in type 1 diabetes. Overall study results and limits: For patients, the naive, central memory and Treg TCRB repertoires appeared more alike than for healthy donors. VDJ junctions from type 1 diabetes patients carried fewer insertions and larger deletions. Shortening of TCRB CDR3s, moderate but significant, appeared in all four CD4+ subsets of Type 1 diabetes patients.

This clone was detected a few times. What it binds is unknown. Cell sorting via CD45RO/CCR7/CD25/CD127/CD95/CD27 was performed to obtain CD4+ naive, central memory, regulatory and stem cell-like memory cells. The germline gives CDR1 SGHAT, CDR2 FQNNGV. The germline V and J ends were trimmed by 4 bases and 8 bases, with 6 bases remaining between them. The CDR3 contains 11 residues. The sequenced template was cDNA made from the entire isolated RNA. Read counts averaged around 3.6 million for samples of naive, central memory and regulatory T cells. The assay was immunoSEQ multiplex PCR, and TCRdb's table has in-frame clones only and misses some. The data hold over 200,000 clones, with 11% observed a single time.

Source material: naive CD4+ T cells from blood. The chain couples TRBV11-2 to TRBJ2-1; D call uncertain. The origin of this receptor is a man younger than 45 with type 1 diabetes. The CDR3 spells CASSSRDEQFF. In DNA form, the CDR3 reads TGTGCCAGCAGCTCTCGCGATGAGCAGTTCTTC.